This T cell receptor (beta chain) was sequenced for a study of T-cell reconstitution after alpha-beta-depleted transplantation in children. Deletions cut 4 bases from V and 3 bases from J, with 10 bases between. The CDR3 is 13 residues long. Looked up from germline, CDR1 is ENHRY and CDR2 is SYGVKD. This clonotype was seen a few times. Researchers prepared the TCRbeta library using unique molecular identifiers, the study reports. MiXCR was run by TCRdb on the PCR reads, yielding one entry per CDR3 protein. The sample lists under 350,000 distinct CDR3 sequences; around 9.6% were seen once. The TCR sequence derives from a human donor who donated a stem cell graft to a child with SCID. This rearrangement joins TRBV10-3 to TRBJ2-7, with D perhaps TRBD1 or TRBD2 (5 bases each). The sequencing here drew on PBMCs from the stem cell graft donor, taken from the stem cell graft. The CDR3: CAISAGGYYEQYF. The CDR3 region has the DNA TGTGCCATCAGTGCTGGGGGATACTACGAGCAGTACTTC.